Listed below are T cell receptor beta chains from one sample, sequenced in a study of breast tumors, draining lymph nodes, adjacent tissues. From the multiplex PCR reads, TCRdb called clonotypes with MiXCR, one entry per CDR3 protein. The data contain about 130,000 distinct CDR3 sequences, around 20% of them singletons. The sample comprised axillary lymph node tissue. The receptors shown here come from a female donor with breast cancer. Some clones in this sample may be carry-over from other donors' samples. CDR3s include the opening cysteine and the closing phenylalanine or tryptophan. The D gene is left open where the match is weak. Size is omitted from some rows. Given values are once, few, many or a class for expanded clones.

d_gene	v_gene	j_gene	abundance	CDR3aa	CDR3nt
NA	TRBV18	TRBJ2-7	many	CASSPGRTGEQYF	TGTGCCAGCTCACCGGGACGCACGGGCGAGCAGTACTTC
TRBD2	TRBV2	TRBJ2-3	once	CASKGLAGRGRRTDTQYF	TGTGCCAGCAAAGGACTAGCGGGAAGAGGTAGGAGGACAGATACGCAGTATTTT
TRBD2	TRBV4-2	TRBJ2-1	few	CASSQDPQRESNNEQFF	TGTGCCAGCAGCCAAGATCCGCAGCGGGAGTCGAACAATGAGCAGTTCTTC
TRBD1	TRBV20-1	TRBJ2-2	NA	CSASPGGLNIGELFF	TGCAGTGCTAGTCCAGGGGGCCTTAACATCGGGGAGCTGTTTTTT
TRBD2	TRBV7-2	TRBJ2-7	NA	CASSLVLADEQYF	TGTGCCAGCAGCTTAGTTCTAGCGGACGAGCAGTACTTC
TRBD2	TRBV6-5	TRBJ2-7	many	CASSLYAGAAYEQYF	TGTGCCAGCAGTTTATACGCGGGAGCAGCCTACGAGCAGTACTTC
NA	TRBV7-2	TRBJ2-3	many	CASSLGNSKTDTQYF	TGTGCCAGCAGCTTGGGGAATTCCAAGACAGATACGCAGTATTTT
NA	TRBV15	TRBJ1-2	many	CATSPDINYGYTF	TGTGCCACCAGCCCGGACATTAACTATGGCTACACCTTC
NA	TRBV5-4	TRBJ1-2	many	CASSLESRANYGYTF	TGTGCCAGCAGCTTGGAGAGCAGGGCAAACTATGGCTACACCTTC
TRBD2	TRBV5-1	TRBJ2-7	many	CASSLAGDIYEQYF	TGCGCCAGCAGCCTAGCGGGAGATATCTACGAGCAGTACTTC
TRBD1	TRBV12-3/TRBV12-4	TRBJ1-5	many	CASSLDRAGNQPQHF	TGTGCCAGCAGCCTGGACAGGGCCGGCAATCAGCCCCAGCATTTT
NA	TRBV5-6	TRBJ1-2	many	CASSDTANYGYTF	TGTGCCAGCAGCGACACAGCTAACTATGGCTACACCTTC
TRBD2	TRBV6-1	TRBJ2-5	many	CASSGLAGVGETQYF	TGTGCCAGCAGTGGACTAGCGGGAGTGGGAGAGACCCAGTACTTC
TRBD2	TRBV2	TRBJ2-3	many	CASSFSGVTDTQYF	TGTGCCAGCAGTTTTAGCGGGGTCACAGATACGCAGTATTTT
NA	TRBV28	TRBJ1-3	few	CASTQSLGDSNYSGNTIYF	TGTGCCAGCACCCAAAGCTTGGGGGATTCAAATTACTCTGGAAACACCATATATTTT
TRBD1	TRBV19	TRBJ1-2	many	CASSRGSGGTNYGYTF	TGTGCCAGTAGTAGGGGATCAGGGGGGACCAACTATGGCTACACCTTC
TRBD2	TRBV28	TRBJ2-5	few	CASGHLASGLAGRETQYF	TGTGCCAGCGGTCACCTGGCTTCCGGACTAGCGGGTCGGGAGACCCAGTACTTC
TRBD2	TRBV4-2	TRBJ2-3	few	CASSQDRASGRNTDTQYF	TGTGCCAGCAGCCAAGATCGGGCTAGCGGGAGGAACACAGATACGCAGTATTTT
NA	TRBV4-1	TRBJ2-7	many	CASSQGRLYEQYF	TGCGCCAGCAGCCAGGGCAGACTCTACGAGCAGTACTTC
NA	TRBV5-6	TRBJ2-7	NA	CASSFWTTSNGQYF	TGTGCCAGCAGCTTCTGGACCACCTCTAACGGGCAGTACTTC
NA	TRBV5-1	TRBJ1-2	many	CASSLVPQGNYGYTF	TGCGCCAGCAGCTTGGTGCCTCAGGGTAACTATGGCTACACCTTC
NA	TRBV27	TRBJ2-1	NA	CASRLWGLRTLMSSYNEQFF	TGTGCCAGCAGACTTTGGGGCCTTCGAACCCTAATGAGCTCCTACAATGAGCAGTTCTTC
TRBD2	TRBV10-3	TRBJ2-5	many	CAIGTSTSGSQETQYF	TGTGCCATTGGGACTTCGACTAGCGGGAGCCAAGAGACCCAGTACTTC
TRBD2	TRBV7-3	TRBJ2-3	many	CASSLTLAGGIDTQYF	TGTGCCAGCAGCTTAACACTAGCGGGAGGCATAGATACGCAGTATTTT
TRBD1	TRBV20-1	TRBJ1-2	many	CSARDGGQADGYTF	TGCAGTGCTAGAGATGGGGGACAGGCAGATGGCTACACCTTC
NA	TRBV11-2	TRBJ1-1	NA	CASSLGAATAGNTEAFF	TGTGCCAGCAGCTTAGGCGCTGCAACGGCAGGGAACACTGAAGCTTTCTTT
NA	TRBV9	TRBJ2-7	many	CASSAILGGEQYF	TGTGCCAGCAGCGCGATCCTGGGTGGCGAGCAGTACTTC
TRBD2	TRBV27	TRBJ2-1	many	CASSWLAGDAPNEQFF	TGTGCCAGCAGTTGGCTAGCGGGAGACGCCCCCAATGAGCAGTTCTTC
NA	TRBV18	TRBJ2-7	many	CASSPPGSAYYEQYF	TGTGCCAGCTCACCACCGGGGTCGGCCTACTACGAGCAGTACTTC
NA	TRBV5-1	TRBJ2-5	many	CASRGGQETQYF	TGCGCCAGCAGAGGGGGTCAAGAGACCCAGTACTTC
NA	TRBV3-1	TRBJ2-7	many	CASSLRGINEQYF	TGTGCCAGCAGCCTCAGGGGTATCAACGAGCAGTACTTC
NA	TRBV20-1	TRBJ2-5	many	CSAIRLSETQYF	TGCAGTGCTATTAGGCTTAGCGAGACCCAGTACTTC
NA	TRBV29-1	TRBJ2-5	many	CSVPGRSQETQYF	TGCAGCGTTCCAGGACGAAGTCAAGAGACCCAGTACTTC
NA	TRBV30	TRBJ1-3	many	CAWSSERGNTIYF	TGTGCCTGGAGTTCAGAGAGAGGAAACACCATATATTTT
TRBD2	TRBV20-1	TRBJ2-5	many	CSASLAGVGQETQYF	TGCAGTGCTAGCCTAGCGGGAGTAGGGCAAGAGACCCAGTACTTC
TRBD2	TRBV18	TRBJ2-7	few	CASSWGLAGEQYF	TGTGCCAGCTCATGGGGGCTAGCGGGGGAGCAGTACTTC
TRBD1	TRBV29-1	TRBJ2-3	many	CSVEGQGVGTDTQYF	TGCAGCGTTGAGGGACAGGGTGTGGGCACAGATACGCAGTATTTT
NA	TRBV10-2	TRBJ1-4	many	CASSYGVNEKLFF	TGCGCCAGCAGTTATGGGGTGAATGAAAAACTGTTTTTT
TRBD2	TRBV3-1	TRBJ2-1	NA	CASSPGTSGFYEQFF	TGTGCCAGCAGCCCTGGGACTAGCGGGTTCTATGAGCAGTTCTTC
NA	TRBV2	TRBJ2-1	many	CASSQRGESYNEQFF	TGTGCCAGCAGTCAGAGAGGGGAGTCCTACAATGAGCAGTTCTTC
TRBD1	TRBV6-5	TRBJ2-1	NA	CASSQPGQGVGSYNEQFF	TGTGCCAGCAGTCAACCGGGACAGGGTGTCGGCTCCTACAATGAGCAGTTCTTC
TRBD1	TRBV6-5	TRBJ2-5	NA	CASGYPTGGAWETQYF	TGTGCCAGCGGTTACCCGACAGGGGGCGCGTGGGAGACCCAGTACTTC
NA	TRBV20-1	TRBJ2-2	many	CSARDQGNTGELFF	TGCAGTGCTAGAGATCAGGGAAACACCGGGGAGCTGTTTTTT
NA	TRBV6-2/TRBV6-3	TRBJ2-3	NA	CASSYTPTRPESPDTQYF	TGTGCCAGCAGTTACACCCCTACTAGACCTGAGTCTCCAGATACGCAGTATTTT
TRBD1	TRBV10-2	TRBJ2-1	NA	CASSGRTGSSYNEQFF	TGCGCCAGCAGTGGGCGGACAGGGAGCTCCTACAATGAGCAGTTCTTC
NA	TRBV7-3	TRBJ2-2	many	CASSFRPGELFF	TGTGCCAGCAGCTTTCGGCCCGGGGAGCTGTTTTTT
TRBD1	TRBV30	TRBJ2-2	NA	CAWSVLRTGAGELFF	TGTGCCTGGAGTGTTCTCAGGACAGGGGCCGGGGAGCTGTTTTTT
TRBD2	TRBV15	TRBJ2-3	many	CATSRELAGGLTDTQYF	TGTGCCACCAGCAGAGAACTAGCGGGAGGACTCACAGATACGCAGTATTTT
NA	TRBV28	TRBJ2-7	NA	CASSQQTDEQYF	TGTGCCAGCAGTCAACAGACAGACGAGCAGTACTTC
TRBD2	TRBV2	TRBJ2-3	NA	CASRGGLAGKNTPQYF	TGTGCCAGCAGGGGGGGACTAGCGGGAAAAAATACGCCGCAGTATTTT